This T cell receptor beta chain was sequenced during a study of shared clonotypes between healthy human individuals. Here immunoSEQ multiplex PCR was the method, and the copy in TCRdb shows in-frame clones only, minus some. This sample has 1,400,000 or so clones, with just under 99% found just once. The CDR3 is made up of 13 amino acids. V lost 4 bases to trimming and J lost 0 bases, with 4 bases between them. Per germline, CDR1 MNHNY and CDR2 SVGAGI (reference sequence). The clonotype originates from a man aged 25-40 years in good health. This chain uses TRBV6-6 with TRBJ2-1; D remains ambiguous. Sequenced: naive CD4+ T cells sorted from blood. As to subset: CD45RA+ positively selected. CDR3 amino acids: CASSLVSYNEQFF. For the CDR3, the DNA is TGTGCCAGCAGTTTGGTCTCCTACAATGAGCAGTTCTTC.